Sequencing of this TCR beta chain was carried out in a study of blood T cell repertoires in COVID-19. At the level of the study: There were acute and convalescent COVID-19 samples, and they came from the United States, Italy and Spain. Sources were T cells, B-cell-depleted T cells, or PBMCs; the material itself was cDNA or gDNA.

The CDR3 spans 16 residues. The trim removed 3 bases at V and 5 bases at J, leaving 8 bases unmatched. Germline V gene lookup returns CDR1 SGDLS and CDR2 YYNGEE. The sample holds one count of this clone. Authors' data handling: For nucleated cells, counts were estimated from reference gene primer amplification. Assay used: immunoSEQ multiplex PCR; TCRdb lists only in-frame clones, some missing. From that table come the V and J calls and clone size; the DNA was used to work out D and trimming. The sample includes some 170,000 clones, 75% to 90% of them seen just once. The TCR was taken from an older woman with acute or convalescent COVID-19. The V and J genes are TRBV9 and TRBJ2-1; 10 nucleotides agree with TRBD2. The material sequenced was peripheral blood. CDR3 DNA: TGTGCCAGCAGCGCCTCCGGGACTAGCGCCCACAATGAGCAGTTCTTC. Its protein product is CASSASGTSAHNEQFF.